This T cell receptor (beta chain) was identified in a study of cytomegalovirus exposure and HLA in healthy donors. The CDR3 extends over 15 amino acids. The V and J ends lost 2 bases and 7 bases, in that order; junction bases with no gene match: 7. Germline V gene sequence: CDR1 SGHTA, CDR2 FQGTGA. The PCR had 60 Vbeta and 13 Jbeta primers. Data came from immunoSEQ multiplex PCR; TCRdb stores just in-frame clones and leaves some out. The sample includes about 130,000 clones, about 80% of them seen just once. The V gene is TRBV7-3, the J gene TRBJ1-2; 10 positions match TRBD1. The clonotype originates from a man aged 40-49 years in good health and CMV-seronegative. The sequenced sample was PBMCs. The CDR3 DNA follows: TGTGCCAGCAGCTTAGGTCCGGGACAGGGGAGTGGCTACACCTTC. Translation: CASSLGPGQGSGYTF. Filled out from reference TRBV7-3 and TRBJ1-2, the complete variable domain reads GAGVSQTPSNKVTEKGKYVELRCDPISGHTALYWYRQSLGQGPEFLIYFQGTGAADDSGLPNDRFFAVRPEGSVSTLKIQRTERGDSAVYLCASSLGPGQGSGYTFGSGTRLTVV.